A selection of T cell receptor beta chains follows, all from one sample in a study of CD4 T cells in relation to SARS-CoV-2 and coronaviruses. Profiling relied on immunoSEQ multiplex PCR, and the TCRdb table lists in-frame clones only, not all of them. This sample has around 18,000 clones, with about 68% found just once. The antigens these receptors bind are not known. The sample consisted of CD4+ T cells from PBMCs, cultured in vitro. Receptor source: a human donor in good health. The CDR3 runs from the conserved cysteine through the conserved F or W. Each record gives: J gene, clone size, CDR3 length, V gene, D gene, CDR3 DNA, CDR3 protein. D genes are given only for firm matches. Some rows have no size entry. The others give once, few or many, or a class for an expanded clone.

TRBJ1-1,-,12,TRBV30,-,TGTGCCTGGACCCCGCTCGGGGGCGAAGCTTTCTTT,CAWTPLGGEAFF
TRBJ2-7,-,16,TRBV6-5,TRBD2,TGTGCCAGCAGTTACTCGATAGCGGGAGGGCCTGGGGAGCAGTACTTC,CASSYSIAGGPGEQYF
TRBJ1-6,-,16,TRBV18,-,TGTGCCAGCTCACCAAATCCCGGCCTGGAGAATTCACCCCTCCACTTT,CASSPNPGLENSPLHF
TRBJ1-3,-,16,TRBV5-4,TRBD1,TGTGCCAGCAGCTCATGGACAGGGGGCTCTGGAAACACCATATATTTT,CASSSWTGGSGNTIYF
TRBJ1-2,-,14,TRBV7-9,TRBD1,TGTGCCAGCAGCTTCAGCTGGACAGGGGATGGCTACACCTTC,CASSFSWTGDGYTF
TRBJ2-2,-,15,TRBV6-4,TRBD1,TGTGCCAGTACACCGGGACAGGGAGACACCGGGGAGCTGTTTTTT,CASTPGQGDTGELFF
TRBJ1-2,-,14,TRBV19,-,TGTGCCAGTAGTATGTTCGGAGGACTCGATGGCTACACCTTC,CASSMFGGLDGYTF
TRBJ2-3,-,15,TRBV11-1,-,TGTGCCAGCAGCTTAGACCCGGAGGGCCTATATACGCAGTATTTT,CASSLDPEGLYTQYF
TRBJ2-1,-,15,TRBV13,TRBD2,TGTGCCAGCAGCAAACTAGCGGGAGGGTACAATGAGCAGTTCTTC,CASSKLAGGYNEQFF
TRBJ2-1,-,14,TRBV6-1,-,TGTGCCAGCAGTGAGGGGCTGGGTTACAATGAGCAGTTCTTC,CASSEGLGYNEQFF
TRBJ2-5,-,16,TRBV7-3,TRBD2,TGTGCCAGCAGCCCGGGACTAGCGGGGTACCAAGAGACCCAGTACTTC,CASSPGLAGYQETQYF
TRBJ2-3,-,11,TRBV6-5,-,TGTGCCAGCAGGGTAGCGGATACGCAGTATTTT,CASRVADTQYF
TRBJ2-1,-,16,TRBV11-3,-,TGTGCCAGCAGCTTAGTCCCGGGGACTGCAAACAATGAGCAGTTCTTC,CASSLVPGTANNEQFF
TRBJ2-1,-,15,TRBV5-1,-,TGCGCCAGCCTGGCGGGACAGAACTCCTACAATGAGCAGTTCTTC,CASLAGQNSYNEQFF
TRBJ1-2,-,13,TRBV30,TRBD1,TGTGCCTGGCGGGCAGGGGGAGTGGATGGCTACACCTTC,CAWRAGGVDGYTF
TRBJ2-3,-,15,TRBV20-1,TRBD2,TGCAGTGCTAGTCGGCTAGCGGGTCAAACAGATACGCAGTATTTT,CSASRLAGQTDTQYF
TRBJ1-6,-,19,TRBV19,-,TGTGCCAGTAGTATAGCGCCCGACAAGGGGGATGTGTGGAATTCACCCCTCCACTTT,CASSIAPDKGDVWNSPLHF
TRBJ1-1,-,13,TRBV5-1,-,TGCGCCAGCAGCCATACAGAGAACACTGAAGCTTTCTTT,CASSHTENTEAFF
TRBJ2-1,-,14,TRBV14,-,TGTGCCAGCAGCCAAGCATTTACCTACAATGAGCAGTTCTTC,CASSQAFTYNEQFF
TRBJ2-4,-,16,TRBV4-1,TRBD2,TGCGCCAGCAGCCAAGAACGGACTAGCGTGGGAAACATTCAGTACTTC,CASSQERTSVGNIQYF
TRBJ2-5,-,15,TRBV18,TRBD2,TGTGCCAGCTCACCACCGGGACTAGCGGGAGAGACCCAGTACTTC,CASSPPGLAGETQYF
TRBJ2-2,few,13,TRBV24-1,-,TGTGCCACCATGAACGCGAACACCGGGGAGCTGTTTTTT,CATMNANTGELFF
TRBJ2-7,-,11,TRBV30,-,TGTGCCTGGAGTGCTCACGTAGAGCAGTACTTC,CAWSAHVEQYF
TRBJ2-3,-,13,TRBV19,-,TGTGCCAGTAGTATAGGCCACACAGATACGCAGTATTTT,CASSIGHTDTQYF
TRBJ1-1,few,13,TRBV11-3,-,TGTGCCAGCAGCTTAGTCCAGGGCACTGAAGCTTTCTTT,CASSLVQGTEAFF
TRBJ2-7,-,10,TRBV10-2,-,TGCGCCAGCTTAGTCTACGAGCAGTACTTC,CASLVYEQYF
TRBJ2-1,few,14,TRBV5-1,-,TGCGCCAGCAGCTTGGGGGCCCAGCAGAATGAGCAGTTCTTC,CASSLGAQQNEQFF
TRBJ2-2,-,15,TRBV19,TRBD1,TGTGCCAGTAGTATCAGGGGGACGAACACCGGGGAGCTGTTTTTT,CASSIRGTNTGELFF
TRBJ2-7,-,17,TRBV19,TRBD2,TGTGCCAGTAGTATCAGCGGACTAGCGGGAGTCAACTACGAGCAGTACTTC,CASSISGLAGVNYEQYF
TRBJ1-2,-,15,TRBV2,-,TGTGCCAGCAGCCCTCAGGACTTAGGGGGTTATGGCTACACCTTC,CASSPQDLGGYGYTF
TRBJ2-3,-,13,TRBV6-1,-,TGTGCCAGCAGTTATCGGGTGGCAGATACGCAGTATTTT,CASSYRVADTQYF
TRBJ1-2,few,18,TRBV30,-,TGTGCCTGGATTAAGGGGCTGAGTATTGGAGCTTTAGACTATGGCTACACCTTC,CAWIKGLSIGALDYGYTF
TRBJ2-5,-,15,TRBV6-1,-,TGTGCCAGCAGTGAAGCTACCGGGAGCCATGAGACCCAGTACTTC,CASSEATGSHETQYF
TRBJ2-7,-,15,TRBV2,-,TGTGCCAGCAGTCCCGACTACCGCTTGATCCACGAGCAGTACTTC,CASSPDYRLIHEQYF
TRBJ1-6,-,16,TRBV9,-,TGTGCCAGCAGCAAAATTAACGGGAGGGGAAGGTCACCCCTCCACTTT,CASSKINGRGRSPLHF
TRBJ2-7,-,13,TRBV6-5,-,TGTGCCAGCAGTCCAGAGGGCACCTACGAGCAGTACTTC,CASSPEGTYEQYF
TRBJ2-3,-,16,TRBV11-2,-,TGTGCCAGCAGCCCTCTCGGGGGTTCTAGCACAGATACGCAGTATTTT,CASSPLGGSSTDTQYF
TRBJ1-2,-,15,TRBV2,-,TGTGCCAGCAGTGCCGGGGGTGCCGGGGTCTATGGCTACACCTTC,CASSAGGAGVYGYTF
TRBJ1-2,few,13,TRBV18,-,TGTGCCAGCTCCCCGGGGCCTAACTATGGCTACACCTTC,CASSPGPNYGYTF
TRBJ2-7,-,15,TRBV9,-,TGTGCCAGCAGCGTAGGCCCAGGTGGCACCTACGAGCAGTACTTC,CASSVGPGGTYEQYF
TRBJ2-7,-,16,TRBV11-1,TRBD2,TGTGCCAGCAGCCCCGGGACTAGCGGGAACTCCTACGAGCAGTACTTC,CASSPGTSGNSYEQYF
TRBJ2-3,-,15,TRBV4-2,-,TGTGCCAGCAGCCAAGATATCGTCAGAAAGGATACGCAGTATTTT,CASSQDIVRKDTQYF
TRBJ2-3,-,14,TRBV19,-,TGTGCCAGTAGTATTAACAGGTTACAAGATACGCAGTATTTT,CASSINRLQDTQYF
TRBJ1-2,-,14,TRBV24-1,-,TGTGCCACCAGTGACCAGGGACAACCCTATGGCTACACCTTC,CATSDQGQPYGYTF
TRBJ2-2,-,16,TRBV27,TRBD1,TGTGCCAGCAGTAGGTGGACAGGCGGTAACACCGGGGAGCTGTTTTTT,CASSRWTGGNTGELFF
TRBJ2-7,-,14,TRBV6-5,-,TGTGCCAGCAGCCCAGCAACGACGGGGCAAGAGCAGTACTTC,CASSPATTGQEQYF
TRBJ2-7,-,11,TRBV20-1,-,TGCAGTGCCCCAAATCTAAACGAGCAGTACTTC,CSAPNLNEQYF
TRBJ2-3,-,15,TRBV7-9,-,TGTGCCAGCAGCCATACCACTTACAGGGAAGATACGCAGTATTTT,CASSHTTYREDTQYF
TRBJ1-1,-,12,TRBV25-1,-,TGTGCCAGCACGGCCGGGAACACTGAAGCTTTCTTT,CASTAGNTEAFF
TRBJ1-1,few,15,TRBV6-1,-,TGTGCCAGCAGTGATATCCAGAGGATGAACACTGAAGCTTTCTTT,CASSDIQRMNTEAFF
TRBJ2-7,-,15,TRBV27,-,TGTGCCAGCAACCCCGGTGGGTTTAGCTCCTACGAGCAGTACTTC,CASNPGGFSSYEQYF
TRBJ1-2,-,12,TRBV30,-,TGTGCCTGGAGTCAAACAGGTTTCGGCTACACCTTC,CAWSQTGFGYTF
TRBJ2-5,-,12,TRBV5-1,-,TGCGCCAGCAGACGGGGACGGGAGACCCAGTACTTC,CASRRGRETQYF
TRBJ2-7,-,15,TRBV15,-,TGTGCCACCAGCAGAGATATCATCCTCTCCTACGAGCAGTACTTC,CATSRDIILSYEQYF
TRBJ2-5,-,14,TRBV27,TRBD1,TGTGCCAGCAGTACGCGGACAGGGAAGGAGACCCAGTACTTC,CASSTRTGKETQYF
TRBJ2-2,-,14,TRBV19,-,TGTGCCAGTAGTATCCCCAGGGACACCGGGGAGCTGTTTTTT,CASSIPRDTGELFF
TRBJ2-7,-,11,TRBV27,-,TGTGCCAGCAGTTGGTGCCACGAGCAGTACTTC,CASSWCHEQYF